This T cell receptor (beta chain) emerged from a study of blood T cell repertoires in COVID-19. Study-wide background: Whether acute or convalescent, the COVID-19 samples came from the United States, Italy and Spain. T cells, B-cell-depleted T cells, or PBMCs provided the cDNA or gDNA that served as material.

Ages ranged from 18 to 89 years, with residence in some 25 US areas. Recovered status applied to Cohort 3 donors who had two consecutive negative PCRs. It also applied to those with clearance or with symptom resolution. Libraries were prepared by immunoSEQ multiplex PCR; TCRdb keeps only in-frame clonotypes and omits some of them. Of 100,000 to 150,000 clones listed, 80% to 90% are singletons. The TCR sequence derives from a woman aged 45-65 years who had recovered from COVID-19. The sample was PBMCs or T cells enriched from blood (not recorded which).

CDR3 sequence reads: CASSPSSGGKLDTQYF. In nucleotides, the CDR3 is TGCGCCAGCAGCCCATCTAGCGGGGGGAAGTTGGATACGCAGTATTTT. This sequence joins TRBV5-1 and TRBJ2-3; 11 nucleotides agree with TRBD2. Looked up from germline, CDR1 is SGHRS and CDR2 is YFSETQ. V shed 4 bases, J shed 6 bases, and the junction held 10 bases outside the gene matches. The CDR3 totals 16 residues.